The 10 T cell receptor beta chains in this list originate from one sample, sequenced in a study of regulatory and conventional T cells in RAG deficiency. The sorted conventional CD4+ T cells were CD25-low and CD127-high, with genomic DNA sequenced. Repertoires were generated with immunoSEQ multiplex PCR, while TCRdb's copy carries only in-frame clones and drops some. In the table there are approximately 46,000 clones, approximately 90% of which are singletons. In addition, the sample was reused for a study of regulatory T cells. That publication notes: Amplification used 52 TRBV primers and 13 TRBJ primers.

The specimen was CD4+ effector T cells sorted from blood. These receptor sequences come from a human donor in good health.

The chain is built from TRBV5-5 and TRBJ2-5; TRBD1 is a possible D gene (5 bases). V lost 2 bases to trimming and J lost 2 bases, with 10 bases between them. Germline V gene lookup returns CDR1 SGHKS and CDR2 YYEKEE (reference sequence). CDR3 length: 14 residues. In DNA form, the CDR3 reads TGTGCCAGCAGCTTACAACCAGGGCAAGAGACCCAGTACTTC. It codes for CASSLQPGQETQYF.

The gene calls are TRBV30 and TRBJ1-5; no definite D call. The CDR3 is 10 amino acids. Germline CDR1 reads GTSNPN; CDR2 reads SVGIG (reference sequence). The CDR3 is CLPGEQPQHF. The CDR3 DNA reads as TGTCTTCCAGGAGAACAGCCCCAGCATTTT.

This clone has a handful of counts. V gene TRBV5-1 combines with J gene TRBJ2-7, with D possibly matching TRBD2 (6 bases). Germline V CDR1 and CDR2: SGHRS, YFSETQ. The CDR3 is 15 amino acids. Deletions cut 0 bases from V and 1 base from J, with 11 bases between. The CDR3 bases are TGCGCCAGCAGCTTGGTTCCGGGAGCTTCCTACGAGCAGTACTTC. Translated: CASSLVPGASYEQYF.

The chain carries TRBV9 and TRBJ2-6, with 7 bases identical to TRBD2. With V trimmed by 4 bases and J by 0 bases, 1 base remained unmatched. The CDR3 consists of 15 residues. In germline, CDR1 is SGDLS, CDR2 YYNGEE. CDR3 loop: CASSPGGSGANVLTF. The CDR3 DNA reads TGTGCCAGCAGCCCGGGGGGCTCTGGGGCCAACGTCCTGACTTTC. Looking up the rest from reference TRBV9 and TRBJ2-6 gives the full variable domain: DSGVTQTPKHLITATGQRVTLRCSPRSGDLSVYWYQQSLDQGLQFLIQYYNGEERAKGNILERFSAQQFPDLHSELNLSSLELGDSALYFCASSPGGSGANVLTFGAGSRLTVL.

The genes are TRBV2 and TRBJ2-1; 14 bases are shared with TRBD2. V gave up 8 bases and J gave up 7 bases; unmatched junction bases: 7. CDR1 and CDR2 from the germline V gene are SNHLY and FYNNEI. CDR3 size: 15 residues. CDR3 DNA sequence: TGTGCCAGCCCTGGGGGACTAGCGGGAGTAAATGAGCAGTTCTTC. This sequence encodes CASPGGLAGVNEQFF. The full variable domain, completed using reference TRBV2 and TRBJ2-1, is EPEVTQTPSHQVTQMGQEVILRCVPISNHLYFYWYRQILGQKVEFLVSFYNNEISEKSEIFDDQFSVERPDGSNFTLKIRSTKLEDSAMYFCASPGGLAGVNEQFFGPGTRLTVL.

V is TRBV5-8 and J is TRBJ1-2, with no clear D. The CDR3 has 15 amino acids. The germline V gene encodes CDR1 SGHTS and CDR2 YDEGEE. V gave up 2 bases and J gave up 4 bases, with 15 bases separating them. DNA for the CDR3: TGTGCCAGCAGCTTATCCGGCGGCACTCGCTATGGCTACACCTTC. It is translated as CASSLSGGTRYGYTF.

The CDR3 protein is CASSLIAGGQGEEQYF. Written as DNA, the CDR3 is TGTGCCAGCAGCTTAATAGCCGGCGGGCAGGGGGAAGAGCAGTACTTC. The chain uses TRBV11-3 and TRBJ2-7; TRBD1 agrees at 7 bases. Germline V gene lookup returns CDR1 SGHNT and CDR2 YENEEA. The CDR3 loop spans 16 amino acids. V trimming: 2 bases; J trimming: 7 bases; junction bases outside the gene matches: 14.

In its sample, this clone was seen a few times. The genes are TRBV7-9 and TRBJ1-3, with D possibly matching TRBD1 (6 bases). The CDR3 length is 13 residues. V was trimmed by 5 bases and J by 4 bases, leaving 9 bases between them. Germline lookup yields CDR1 SEHNR and CDR2 FQNEAQ (reference sequence). The CDR3: CASSPDSGNTIYF. DNA of the CDR3: TGTGCCAGCAGCCCGGACAGCGGAAACACCATATATTTT.

V usage is TRBV5-1 and J usage is TRBJ2-3, with D perhaps TRBD2 (5 bases). With 3 bases removed from V and 2 bases from J, the gap between germline ends came to 10 bases. The CDR3 runs to 14 residues. The germline V gene encodes CDR1 SGHRS and CDR2 YFSETQ. CDR3 residues: CASSSGGFTDTQYF. CDR3 nucleotides: TGCGCCAGCAGCTCCGGCGGGTTCACAGATACGCAGTATTTT.

The chain carries TRBV5-1 and TRBJ2-7; weak D call: TRBD2 (5 bases). The ends were cut back, 3 bases at V and 6 bases at J, with 16 bases in the middle. Germline values: CDR1 SGHRS, CDR2 YFSETQ. This CDR3 has 14 residues. The CDR3 DNA is TGCGCCAGCAGCTCGCAGGACTCAACTACCGAGCAGTACTTC. This codes for CASSSQDSTTEQYF.